The text below deals with one TCR beta chain. The data originate from a study of blood T cell repertoires in COVID-19. Those enrolled in Seattle joined during active infection and were followed longitudinally afterward. How the authors handled the data: Reference gene primer amplification in the assay estimated nucleated cell counts. The repertoire was sequenced with immunoSEQ multiplex PCR; TCRdb's copy has only in-frame clones and lacks some. That table is the source of V, J and clone size, and D and trimming were worked out from the DNA. The table has more than 95,000 clones, roughly 72% seen once. Germline V gene sequence: CDR1 MRHNA, CDR2 SNTAGT. Between the trimmed V and J ends, which lost 2 bases and 0 bases, there was a span of 5 bases. CDR3 length: 14 amino acids.

The gene calls are TRBV6-4 and TRBJ2-1, with D possibly TRBD2 on 5 matching bases. The TCR was taken from a man aged 80 or over with COVID-19, enrolled during active disease. The specimen sequenced was peripheral blood. CDR3 amino acids: CASSDGSSYNEQFF. The CDR3 DNA sequence: TGTGCCAGCAGTGACGGGAGCTCCTACAATGAGCAGTTCTTC.